This paragraph reports one T cell receptor beta chain. This entry comes from a study of blood T cell repertoires in COVID-19. Study as a whole: Sample material is recorded as cDNA or gDNA derived from T cells, B-cell-depleted T cells, or PBMCs.

Study processing details: Counts of nucleated cells, estimated from reference gene primer amplification, were obtained. This table comes from immunoSEQ multiplex PCR, and its TCRdb copy is limited to in-frame clones, with some not included. D and trimming were read from the DNA, whereas the V and J calls and clone size are those reported in that table. The table has under 130,000 clones, 88% seen once. Germline trimming cut 4 bases from V and 3 bases from J; bases unmatched to any gene: 5. Germline assignment: CDR1 SGHAT and CDR2 FQNNGV. The CDR3 sequence is 15 residues long. V is TRBV11-2 and J is TRBJ2-1, with TRBD2 identical over 8 bases. The receptor was derived from a human donor in a cohort sampled during active COVID-19. Sequences were obtained from peripheral blood. CDR3 nucleotide sequence: TGTGCCAGCAGCTACCTAGCGGGCCTCTACAATGAGCAGTTCTTC. It encodes CASSYLAGLYNEQFF.